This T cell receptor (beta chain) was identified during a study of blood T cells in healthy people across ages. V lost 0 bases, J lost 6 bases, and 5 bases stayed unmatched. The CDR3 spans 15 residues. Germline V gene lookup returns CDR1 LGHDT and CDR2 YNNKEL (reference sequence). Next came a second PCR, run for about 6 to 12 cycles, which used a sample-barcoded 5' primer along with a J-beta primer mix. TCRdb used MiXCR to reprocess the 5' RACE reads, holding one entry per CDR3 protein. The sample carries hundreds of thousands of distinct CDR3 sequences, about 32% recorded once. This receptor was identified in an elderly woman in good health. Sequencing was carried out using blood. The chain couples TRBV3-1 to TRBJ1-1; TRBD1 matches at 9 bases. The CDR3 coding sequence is TGTGCCAGCAGCCAAGATGGACAGGGGTTCCCTGAAGCTTTCTTT. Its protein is CASSQDGQGFPEAFF.